This T cell receptor (beta chain) originates from a study of control samples from healthy donors and cancer patients. V was pared by 0 bases and J by 1 base, with 6 bases of the junction left unmatched. Germline loops: CDR1 GTSNPN, CDR2 SVGIG (reference sequence). This CDR3 contains 16 residues. This table comes from immunoSEQ multiplex PCR, and its TCRdb copy is limited to in-frame clones, with some not included. Of approximately 120,000 clones detected, over 75% appear once; the ten largest clones hold approximately 4%. The sample consisted of blood. The chain employs TRBV30 and TRBJ2-3; TRBD1 matches 8 bases. The receptor was derived from a human donor in good health. The donor label of this sample is uncertain. CDR3 region: CAWSVGVGQGTDTQYF. The DNA for the CDR3 is TGTGCCTGGAGTGTTGGTGTGGGACAGGGCACAGATACGCAGTATTTT. The variable domain in full, completed from reference TRBV30 and TRBJ2-3, reads SQTIHQWPATLVQPVGSPLSLECTVEGTSNPNLYWYRQAAGRGLQLLFYSVGIGQISSEVPQNLSASRPQDRQFILSSKKLLLSDSGFYLCAWSVGVGQGTDTQYFGPGTRLTVL.